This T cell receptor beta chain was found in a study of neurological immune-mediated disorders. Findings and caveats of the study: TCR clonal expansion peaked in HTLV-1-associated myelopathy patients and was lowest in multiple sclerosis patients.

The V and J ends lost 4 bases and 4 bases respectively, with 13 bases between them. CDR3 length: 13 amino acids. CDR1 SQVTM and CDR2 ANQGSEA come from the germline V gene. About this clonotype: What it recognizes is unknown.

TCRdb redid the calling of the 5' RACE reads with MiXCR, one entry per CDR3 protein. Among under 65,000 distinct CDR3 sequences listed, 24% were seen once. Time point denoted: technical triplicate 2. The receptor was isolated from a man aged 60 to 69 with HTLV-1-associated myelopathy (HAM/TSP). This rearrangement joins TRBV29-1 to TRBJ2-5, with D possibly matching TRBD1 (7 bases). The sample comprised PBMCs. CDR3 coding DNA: TGCAGCGTTGTCAGGGGGGTCGGAGAGACCCAGTACTTC. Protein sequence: CSVVRGVGETQYF.